This is a list of T cell receptor beta chains from one sample in a study of cytomegalovirus exposure and HLA in healthy donors. Clones were read by immunoSEQ multiplex PCR, and TCRdb kept only the in-frame ones, dropping some. The top ten hold approximately 0.85% of the sample, which has around 150,000 clones, around nine tenths seen once. The sample comprised PBMCs. The receptors stem from a woman in her twenties or thirties in good health and CMV-seronegative. Both conserved end residues are part of each CDR3. D genes are given only for firm matches. Clone size, where shown, is once, few, many, or a class for clones that have expanded.

.,TRBJ2-7,15,TRBD1,TRBV18,CASSPDRGRAYEQYF,TGTGCCAGCTCACCGGACAGGGGTAGGGCTTACGAGCAGTACTTC
.,TRBJ2-7,14,TRBD1,TRBV7-9,CASSLPGTGGEQYF,TGTGCCAGCAGCTTACCCGGGACAGGTGGCGAGCAGTACTTC
.,TRBJ2-1,12,TRBD1,TRBV9,CASSGQGREQFF,TGTGCCAGCAGCGGACAGGGTCGTGAGCAGTTCTTC
.,TRBJ1-5,15,.,TRBV5-8,CASSLAGTRVQPQHF,TGTGCCAGCAGCTTGGCCGGGACTCGGGTTCAGCCCCAGCATTTT
.,TRBJ1-2,13,TRBD1,TRBV10-3,CAISATGTYGYTF,TGTGCCATCAGTGCGACAGGGACCTATGGCTACACCTTC
.,TRBJ1-6,13,.,TRBV6-5,CASGGQLNSPLHF,TGTGCCTCCGGAGGACAGCTTAATTCACCCCTCCACTTT
few,TRBJ1-6,15,TRBD1,TRBV19,CASSRRDRNNSPLHF,TGTGCCAGTAGCCGGCGGGACAGGAATAATTCACCCCTCCACTTT
.,TRBJ2-5,12,.,TRBV18,CASSPGQGTQYF,TGTGCCAGCTCACCGGGCCAAGGGACCCAGTACTTC
.,TRBJ2-7,12,.,TRBV30,CAWSVSPYEQYF,TGTGCCTGGAGTGTATCCCCGTACGAGCAGTACTTC
few,TRBJ2-7,12,.,TRBV2,CASSPSVYEQYF,TGTGCCAGCAGTCCCTCGGTATACGAGCAGTACTTC